The 26 T cell receptor beta chains below come from one sample, sequenced in a study of shared clonotypes between healthy human individuals. TCRdb's copy holds only in-frame clones and misses some; the assay was immunoSEQ multiplex PCR. The sample has 800,000 or so clones, about 96% seen once; the top ten hold about 0.25%. Terminally differentiated effector memory CD45RA+ cells were excluded from the naive CD8 cells, which were CD45RO-negative and positively selected for CCR7. Source material: naive CD8+ T cells sorted from blood. The source is a man aged 25 to 40 in good health.

The chain employs TRBV30 and TRBJ2-1; possible D gene TRBD1, 6 bases. The germline V gene has CDR1 GTSNPN and CDR2 SVGIG (reference sequence). The CDR3 has 13 amino acids. The V gene lost 2 bases and the J gene lost 3 bases, with 8 bases spanning the gap. Written as DNA, the CDR3 is TGTGCCTGGAGTAAGGGGGACTACAATGAGCAGTTCTTC. Amino acid sequence: CAWSKGDYNEQFF.

The chain employs TRBV28 and TRBJ1-5; 8 bases match TRBD1. CDR1 MDHEN and CDR2 SYDVKM come from the germline V gene. Trimming took 6 bases from V and 5 from J; bases not matched to a gene: 12. CDR3 length: 16 residues. The CDR3 reads CASSSSGQGAYQPQHF. CDR3 bases: TGTGCCAGCAGCTCTTCGGGGCAGGGGGCTTATCAGCCCCAGCATTTT.

The chain combines TRBV28 with TRBJ2-1; D gene unclear. Trimming stripped 3 bases from V and 3 bases from J, with 0 bases between. The CDR3 covers 11 residues. CDR1 and CDR2 (germline): MDHEN, SYDVKM. CDR3 sequence reads: CASSFYNEQFF. The DNA of the CDR3 is TGTGCCAGCAGTTTCTACAATGAGCAGTTCTTC. Filled out from reference TRBV28 and TRBJ2-1, the complete variable domain reads DVKVTQSSRYLVKRTGEKVFLECVQDMDHENMFWYRQDPGLGLRLIYFSYDVKMKEKGDIPEGYSVSREKKERFSLILESASTNQTSMYLCASSFYNEQFFGPGTRLTVL.

The chain links TRBV6-4 to TRBJ1-5, with 7 bases aligning to TRBD1. Germline V gives CDR1 MRHNA, CDR2 SNTAGT. With V trimmed by 2 bases and J by 6 bases, 4 bases remained unmatched. The CDR3 runs 14 residues. DNA of the CDR3: TGTGCCAGCAGTGACAAGACAGGGAGTCAGCCCCAGCATTTT. Protein: CASSDKTGSQPQHF.

V and J are TRBV27 and TRBJ2-7; D unclear. In germline, CDR1 is MNHEY, CDR2 SMNVEV (reference sequence). V shed 2 bases and J shed 5 bases, with 19 bases lying between them. The CDR3 length is 16 residues. The DNA of the CDR3 is TGTGCCAGCAGTTTAGGCCCGGACCCCAGTGGTAACGAGCAGTACTTC. Translation gives CASSLGPDPSGNEQYF.

Regarding this clone: This specimen includes other DNA sequences encoding the same CDR3. The rearrangement links TRBV9 to TRBJ2-1, with TRBD1 as a possible D gene (5 bases). V shed 0 bases and J shed 2 bases, with 9 bases lying between them. CDR1 and CDR2 (germline): SGDLS, YYNGEE. The CDR3 is made up of 15 amino acids. This chain's CDR3 is CASSVGQGPYNEQFF. The CDR3 DNA sequence: TGTGCCAGCAGCGTAGGGCAGGGCCCCTACAATGAGCAGTTCTTC.

The chain combines TRBV6-5 with TRBJ2-1, with 11 bases lining up with TRBD2. Germline CDR1 MNHEY, CDR2 SVGAGI. This CDR3 is 15 amino acids long. The V gene end was trimmed by 6 bases and the J gene end by 7 bases; junction bases not matched to a gene: 8. The CDR3: CASSLLAGAKNEQFF. As DNA, the CDR3 is TGTGCCAGCAGCTTACTAGCGGGAGCAAAGAATGAGCAGTTCTTC.

In the case of this clone: Other DNA sequences within the sample encode an identical CDR3. The chain has TRBV27 and TRBJ2-5; D not certain. The V end lost 8 bases, the J end lost 2 bases, and 9 bases lay between the germline ends. CDR3 size: 12 residues. Germline CDR1 is MNHEY and CDR2 is SMNVEV (reference sequence). CDR3 in DNA: TGTGCCAGCGGCGATCTACAAGAGACCCAGTACTTC. It codes for CASGDLQETQYF.

The genes are TRBV10-3 and TRBJ2-7, with 10 nucleotides matching TRBD2. Germline V gene lookup returns CDR1 ENHRY and CDR2 SYGVKD. This CDR3 contains 16 residues. The ends lost 3 bases at V and 0 bases at J; junction bases unmatched: 5. The CDR3 is CAISEASGGSSYEQYF. In DNA, the CDR3 is TGTGCCATCAGTGAAGCTAGCGGGGGTAGCTCCTACGAGCAGTACTTC.

V is TRBV28 and J is TRBJ1-1, with D possibly TRBD1 on 5 matching bases. Germline-derived CDR1 and CDR2 are MDHEN and SYDVKM. V lost 5 bases and J 7 bases, leaving 17 bases between the germline ends. This CDR3 spans 14 amino acids. CDR3: CASSPLGQESEAFF. In DNA, the CDR3 is TGTGCCAGCAGTCCCCTGGGGCAGGAGAGTGAAGCTTTCTTT.

V usage is TRBV27 and J usage is TRBJ2-5; D perhaps matches TRBD2 (6 bases). The length of the CDR3 is 14 residues. The V end was cut by 3 bases, the J end by 1 base, with 9 bases between. Per the germline V gene, CDR1 is MNHEY and CDR2 is SMNVEV (reference sequence). CDR3 nucleotide sequence: TGTGCCAGCAGTTTTTCTAGCGCCCAAGAGACCCAGTACTTC. It specifies CASSFSSAQETQYF.

The CDR3 loop is CASSLEAVVSYEQYF. CDR3 bases: TGTGCCAGCAGCCTGGAAGCGGTGGTCTCCTACGAGCAGTACTTC. The V call is TRBV7-9, the J call TRBJ2-7, with a tentative D call TRBD2 (5 bases). Germline-derived CDR1 and CDR2 are SEHNR and FQNEAQ (reference sequence). Trimming removed 5 bases from V and 0 bases from J, with 14 bases in between. CDR3 length: 15 residues.

The CDR3 DNA reads TGCGCCAGCAGCCGGATGGCGGGGGGCATGGAAAAACTGTTTTTT. Translation gives CASSRMAGGMEKLFF. The chain joins TRBV4-1 to TRBJ1-4; the D gene is possibly TRBD1 (6 bases). CDR3 length: 15 amino acids. The V end lost 4 bases, the J end lost 8 bases, and 17 bases lay between the germline ends. Germline CDR1 and CDR2: MGHRA and YSYEKL.

The V and J genes are TRBV9 and TRBJ1-3, with D perhaps matching TRBD1 (6 bases). This CDR3 comprises 14 residues. The V gene's germline CDR1 is SGDLS and CDR2 YYNGEE. The germline V and J ends were trimmed by 4 bases and 0 bases, with 8 bases remaining between them. The CDR3 loop is CASSTTGSGNTIYF. The CDR3 region has the DNA TGTGCCAGCAGCACGACAGGCTCTGGAAACACCATATATTTT. Complete variable domain (other parts from reference TRBV9 and TRBJ1-3): DSGVTQTPKHLITATGQRVTLRCSPRSGDLSVYWYQQSLDQGLQFLIQYYNGEERAKGNILERFSAQQFPDLHSELNLSSLELGDSALYFCASSTTGSGNTIYFGEGSWLTVV.

V and J are TRBV7-9 and TRBJ1-1, with TRBD1 identical over 9 bases. Trimming at V came to 7 bases and at J to 5 bases, leaving 8 bases not matched to a gene. This CDR3 is 14 amino acids long. The germline V gene encodes CDR1 SEHNR and CDR2 FQNEAQ (reference sequence). The chain's CDR3 is CASIYLQGATEAFF. For the CDR3, the DNA is TGTGCCAGCATCTATCTACAGGGGGCTACTGAAGCTTTCTTT.

This chain uses TRBV29-1 with TRBJ2-7; 10 bases map to TRBD2. Trimming took 1 base from V and 0 from J; bases not matched to a gene: 6. CDR1 is SQVTM, CDR2 ANQGSEA, per germline. The CDR3 is 16 residues long. The CDR3 region is CSVEGSAGGSSYEQYF. As DNA, the CDR3 is TGCAGCGTTGAAGGGTCAGCGGGAGGGAGCTCCTACGAGCAGTACTTC.

The V gene is TRBV7-9, the J gene TRBJ1-2; D gene uncertain. CDR1 and CDR2 from the germline V gene are SEHNR and FQNEAQ (reference sequence). This CDR3 is 12 amino acids long. V was trimmed by 5 bases and J by 6 bases, leaving 10 bases between them. In DNA form, the CDR3 reads TGTGCCAGCAGCCCCGGTAGAAATGGCTACACCTTC. As protein: CASSPGRNGYTF.

V is TRBV13 and J is TRBJ2-7; TRBD2 is a possible D gene (5 bases). Trimming removed 4 bases at V and 2 bases at J, with 18 bases between. This CDR3 spans 16 amino acids. Per the germline V gene, CDR1 is PRHDT and CDR2 is FYEKMQ (reference sequence). In DNA, the CDR3 is TGTGCCAGCAGCTCAAGGCCCTCGGGGTTAACCTACGAGCAGTACTTC. This sequence encodes CASSSRPSGLTYEQYF. The full variable domain, with the rest looked up from reference TRBV13 and TRBJ2-7, is AAGVIQSPRHLIKEKRETATLKCYPIPRHDTVYWYQQGPGQDPQFLISFYEKMQSDKGSIPDRFSAQQFSDYHSELNMSSLELGDSALYFCASSSRPSGLTYEQYFGPGTRLTVT.

The genes are TRBV28 and TRBJ2-1, with D perhaps TRBD2 (6 bases). This CDR3 has 15 amino acids. V was trimmed by 7 bases and J by 4 bases, leaving 17 bases between them. Germline assignment: CDR1 MDHEN and CDR2 SYDVKM. The CDR3 spells CASTSVAGLYNEQFF. The CDR3 coding sequence is TGTGCCAGCACCTCCGTTGCGGGACTTTACAATGAGCAGTTCTTC.

The J gene is TRBJ2-3, the V gene TRBV7-9; D uncertain. Between the trimmed V and J ends, which lost 9 bases and 4 bases, there was a span of 11 bases. Looked up from germline, CDR1 is SEHNR and CDR2 is FQNEAQ (reference sequence). The CDR3 is 12 residues long. In DNA, the CDR3 is TGTGCCAGTTGTATGGCAGCAGATACGCAGTATTTT. Protein sequence: CASCMAADTQYF.

The CDR3, as DNA: TGTGCCAGCAGTTCGACGTCTGGGGCCAACGTCCTGACTTTC. It yields the protein CASSSTSGANVLTF. J is TRBJ2-6 and V is TRBV27; D is unresolved. The CDR3 has 14 amino acids. Germline V gives CDR1 MNHEY, CDR2 SMNVEV (reference sequence). The V end lost 4 bases, the J end lost 1 base, and 5 bases lay between the germline ends.

The V call is TRBV27, the J call TRBJ2-7; maybe TRBD2 (6 bases). Trimming left V 8 bases short and J 2 bases short, with 19 bases between. The germline V gene encodes CDR1 MNHEY and CDR2 SMNVEV (reference sequence). This CDR3 spans 15 amino acids. CDR3 coding DNA: TGTGCCAGCGCTACGGGGGTCCCAGCTACCTACGAGCAGTACTTC. Translation: CASATGVPATYEQYF.

The chain is built from TRBV7-9 and TRBJ2-5; 12 bases fit TRBD2. The CDR3 consists of 18 residues. V lost 4 bases to trimming and J lost 4 bases; unmatched junction nucleotides: 13. Germline lookup yields CDR1 SEHNR and CDR2 FQNEAQ (reference sequence). For the CDR3, the DNA is TGTGCCAGCAGCTCCCTAGCGGGAGGGCTCTTGGAGGCAGAGACCCAGTACTTC. It encodes CASSSLAGGLLEAETQYF.

The chain links TRBV28 to TRBJ1-4; 7 positions match TRBD1. Germline values: CDR1 MDHEN, CDR2 SYDVKM. There are 14 residues in the CDR3. V trimming: 5 bases; J trimming: 2 bases; junction bases outside the gene matches: 2. The CDR3 DNA follows: TGTGCCAGCAGTCCAGGGGGGACTAATGAAAAACTGTTTTTT. Its protein product is CASSPGGTNEKLFF. The variable domain in full, completed from reference TRBV28 and TRBJ1-4, reads DVKVTQSSRYLVKRTGEKVFLECVQDMDHENMFWYRQDPGLGLRLIYFSYDVKMKEKGDIPEGYSVSREKKERFSLILESASTNQTSMYLCASSPGGTNEKLFFGSGTQLSVL.

The rearrangement joins TRBV9 to TRBJ2-3; 7 bases fit TRBD2. The germline gives CDR1 SGDLS, CDR2 YYNGEE. Losses at the gene ends were 0 bases for V and 5 bases for J; bases not matched to a gene: 9. The CDR3 has 16 amino acids. DNA for the CDR3: TGTGCCAGCAGCGTAGGGCTAGCGGCGACCGGAGATACGCAGTATTTT. Translating gives CASSVGLAATGDTQYF.

The V call is TRBV9, the J call TRBJ1-4; weak D call: TRBD1 (5 bases). CDR3 size: 16 residues. V shed 2 bases and J shed 7 bases, with 18 bases lying between them. Germline V gene sequence: CDR1 SGDLS, CDR2 YYNGEE. CDR3: CASSVNIRDVGEKLFF. In nucleotides, the CDR3 is TGTGCCAGCAGCGTCAATATCCGGGACGTAGGTGAAAAACTGTTTTTT.